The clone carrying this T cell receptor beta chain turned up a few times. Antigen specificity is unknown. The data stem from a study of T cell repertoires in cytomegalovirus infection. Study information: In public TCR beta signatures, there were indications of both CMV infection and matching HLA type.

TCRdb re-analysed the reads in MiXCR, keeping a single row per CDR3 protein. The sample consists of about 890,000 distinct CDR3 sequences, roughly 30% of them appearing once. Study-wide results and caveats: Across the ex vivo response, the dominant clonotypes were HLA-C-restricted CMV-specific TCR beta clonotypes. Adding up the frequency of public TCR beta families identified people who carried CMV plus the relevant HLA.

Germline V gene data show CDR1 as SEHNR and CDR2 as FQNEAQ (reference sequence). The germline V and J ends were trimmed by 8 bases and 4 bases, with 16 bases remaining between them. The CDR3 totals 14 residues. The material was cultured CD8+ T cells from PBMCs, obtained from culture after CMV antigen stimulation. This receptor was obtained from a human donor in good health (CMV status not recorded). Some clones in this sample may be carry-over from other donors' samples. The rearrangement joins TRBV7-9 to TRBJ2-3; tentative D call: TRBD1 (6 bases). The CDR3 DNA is TGTGCCAGCGCCCTTGGGGGCCGGGCAGATACGCAGTATTTT. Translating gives CASALGGRADTQYF.